These 30 T cell receptor beta chains came from one sample sequenced in a study of cytomegalovirus exposure and HLA in healthy donors. PCR was performed using 60 Vbeta and 13 Jbeta primers. Assay used: immunoSEQ multiplex PCR; TCRdb lists only in-frame clones, some missing. The sample has 220,000 or so clones. The sequenced sample was PBMCs. The receptors were sampled from a girl aged 2-10 years in good health and CMV-seropositive.

The chain recombines TRBV5-4 with TRBJ1-6; a weak D match, TRBD1 (5 bases). The CDR3 covers 16 residues. Per the germline V gene, CDR1 is SGHNT and CDR2 is YYREEE (reference sequence). V was clipped by 0 bases and J by 3 bases, with 10 bases between them. Here the CDR3 DNA reads TGTGCCAGCAGCTTGGCCCCGACAGACTATAATTCACCCCTCCACTTT. Translation: CASSLAPTDYNSPLHF.

The chain couples TRBV9 to TRBJ2-7; TRBD1 aligns across 7 bases. V lost 3 bases to trimming and J lost 6 bases; unmatched junction nucleotides: 9. The CDR3 is made up of 14 amino acids. CDR1 and CDR2 from the germline V gene are SGDLS and YYNGEE. The CDR3 reads CASSARDSTSEQYF. DNA of the CDR3: TGTGCCAGCAGCGCCAGGGACAGTACTAGCGAGCAGTACTTC.

This chain uses TRBV5-6 with TRBJ2-5; tentative D call: TRBD2 (6 bases). CDR3 length: 13 amino acids. The germline gives CDR1 SGHDT, CDR2 YYEEEE. Trimming took off 0 bases at V and 5 bases at J, with 8 bases between the two ends. The CDR3 nucleotides are TGTGCCAGCAGCTTGGCCAGCGGGGAGACCCAGTACTTC. Translated, it gives CASSLASGETQYF.

The V and J genes are TRBV5-1 and TRBJ2-7, with 7 nucleotides matching TRBD2. Germline loops: CDR1 SGHRS, CDR2 YFSETQ. This CDR3 region has 14 residues. Trimming at V came to 0 bases and at J to 6 bases, leaving 6 bases not matched to a gene. The CDR3 DNA follows: TGCGCCAGCAGCTTGGCGGGACTAAGCGGCGAGCAGTACTTC. It is translated as CASSLAGLSGEQYF.

The chain couples TRBV7-3 to TRBJ2-6; no clear D gene. The germline CDR1 and CDR2 sequences are SGHTA and FQGTGA. V gave up 1 base and J gave up 2 bases, with 3 bases separating them. This CDR3 is 14 amino acids long. The DNA of the CDR3 is TGTGCCAGCAGCTTAATAACTGGGGCCAACGTCCTGACTTTC. This sequence encodes CASSLITGANVLTF.

The CDR3 spells CSVEERVNTEAFF. The CDR3 nucleotides read TGCAGCGTTGAAGAACGGGTGAACACTGAAGCTTTCTTT. This chain connects TRBV29-1 to TRBJ1-1, with D uncertain. Deletions cut 0 bases from V and 0 bases from J, with 5 bases between. Germline loops: CDR1 SQVTM, CDR2 ANQGSEA. The CDR3 is 13 amino acids.

The chain is built from TRBV28 and TRBJ2-7, with no clear D. The V gene lost 6 bases and the J gene lost 2 bases, with 14 bases spanning the gap. This CDR3 contains 14 residues. Germline CDR1 MDHEN, CDR2 SYDVKM. The CDR3 nucleotides read TGTGCCAGCAGGGGTCCAGACAATCCCTACGAGCAGTACTTC. The encoded protein is CASRGPDNPYEQYF.

For this clone: In this CDR3 the conserved last residue, phenylalanine or tryptophan, is missing, so a read error is likely. The chain is built from TRBV10-1 and TRBJ2-2, with D hard to call. The CDR3 runs to 14 residues. Germline CDR1 is WNHNN and CDR2 is SYGVQD (reference sequence). The ends were cut back, 2 bases at V and 3 bases at J, with 7 bases in the middle. This CDR3 is CASSEQRDTGELFS. DNA for the CDR3: TGCGCCAGCAGTGAGCAGCGAGACACCGGGGAGCTGTTTTCT.

This chain connects TRBV29-1 to TRBJ1-2; D might be TRBD1 (5 bases). This CDR3 contains 14 residues. Germline V gene sequence: CDR1 SQVTM, CDR2 ANQGSEA. The V and J ends lost 5 bases and 2 bases respectively, with 15 bases between them. CDR3 amino acids: CSVINKGYNYGYTF. In DNA form, the CDR3 reads TGCAGCGTTATAAATAAGGGGTACAACTATGGCTACACCTTC.

The chain recombines TRBV7-6 with TRBJ1-1; weak D call: TRBD1 (5 bases). CDR3 length: 14 residues. Germline CDR1 reads SGHVS; CDR2 reads FNYEAQ. V dropped 3 bases and J dropped 5 bases, with 13 bases sitting between them. The chain's CDR3 is CASSFSGVRTEAFF. In DNA, the CDR3 is TGTGCCAGCAGCTTCTCGGGGGTTAGGACTGAAGCTTTCTTT. The complete variable domain, with remaining parts taken from reference TRBV7-6 and TRBJ1-1, reads GAGVSQSPRYKVTKRGQDVALRCDPISGHVSLYWYRQALGQGPEFLTYFNYEAQQDKSGLPNDRFSAERPEGSISTLTIQRTEQRDSAMYRCASSFSGVRTEAFFGQGTRLTVV.

J is TRBJ2-5 and V is TRBV6-5; D is ambiguous. Germline-derived CDR1 and CDR2 are MNHEY and SVGAGI. The CDR3 spans 13 residues. V lost 5 bases and J lost 3, with 10 bases in between. The DNA for the CDR3 is TGTGCCAGCAGTCACGGTTCGGAAGAGACCCAGTACTTC. Protein product: CASSHGSEETQYF.

This chain joins TRBV7-9 and TRBJ2-7, with 9 bases lining up with TRBD2. With V trimmed by 7 bases and J by 2 bases, 9 bases remained unmatched. The CDR3 has 15 amino acids. CDR1 and CDR2 (germline): SEHNR, FQNEAQ (reference sequence). Here the CDR3 DNA reads TGTGCCAGCATCCTGGGGGCGGGAGGGCCCTACGAGCAGTACTTC. This sequence encodes CASILGAGGPYEQYF.

J is TRBJ2-1 and V is TRBV29-1; 11 bases fit TRBD2. CDR3 length: 19 residues. The germline gives CDR1 SQVTM, CDR2 ANQGSEA. The trim removed 6 bases at V and 2 bases at J, leaving 18 bases unmatched. The CDR3, as DNA: TGCAGCGTCGCACCTTCTAGCGGGAGGCCGCAATTTACCTACAATGAGCAGTTCTTC. Amino acids: CSVAPSSGRPQFTYNEQFF.

V gene TRBV19 combines with J gene TRBJ2-1, with D perhaps matching TRBD2 (5 bases). Trimming took off 2 bases at V and 5 bases at J, with 13 bases between the two ends. The length of the CDR3 is 15 residues. The germline gives CDR1 LNHDA, CDR2 SQIVND (reference sequence). CDR3 loop: CASSILLELDNEQFF. CDR3 sequence (DNA): TGTGCCAGTAGTATATTACTAGAGCTGGACAATGAGCAGTTCTTC.

The chain joins TRBV5-1 to TRBJ1-3; maybe TRBD1 (5 bases). The V gene's germline CDR1 is SGHRS and CDR2 YFSETQ. The V end was cut by 0 bases, the J end by 4 bases, with 5 bases between. The CDR3 spans 13 residues. DNA of the CDR3: TGCGCCAGCAGCTTGGGACAGGGAAACACCATATATTTT. Protein sequence: CASSLGQGNTIYF.

The chain joins TRBV10-3 to TRBJ2-2, with 12 bases lining up with TRBD2. J gave up 6 bases and V 8 bases, and 7 bases lay outside the gene matches. This CDR3 contains 15 residues. The germline CDR1 and CDR2 sequences are ENHRY and SYGVKD. The CDR3 sequence: CAIPLAGGRAGELFF. In nucleotides, the CDR3 is TGTGCCATCCCCCTAGCGGGAGGGCGGGCCGGGGAGCTGTTTTTT.

The V and J genes are TRBV28 and TRBJ2-5; 9 bases line up with TRBD1. The J call could be wrong; TRBJ2-7 is a better fit for the DNA end. Germline CDR1 reads MDHEN; CDR2 reads SYDVKM. The CDR3 consists of 14 residues. The CDR3 is CASSPTGGPYEQYF. DNA for the CDR3: TGTGCCAGCTCCCCGACAGGGGGGCCCTACGAGCAGTACTTC.

This chain connects TRBV7-3 to TRBJ1-1, with a weak D call TRBD1 (6 bases). The CDR3 covers 13 residues. CDR1 and CDR2 from the germline V gene are SGHTA and FQGTGA. V lost 2 bases, J lost 5 bases, and 9 bases lay in between. The CDR3 DNA is TGTGCCAGCAGCTTACACAGGGAAACTGAAGCTTTCTTT. Translated, it gives CASSLHRETEAFF.

V is TRBV6-6 and J is TRBJ1-2, with D possibly matching TRBD1 (5 bases). V lost 8 bases and J 8 bases, leaving 15 bases between the germline ends. This CDR3 is 12 amino acids long. The V gene's germline CDR1 is MNHNY and CDR2 SVGAGI (reference sequence). DNA for the CDR3: TGTGCCAGCCAAAGCGGGGAGGGGGGCTACACCTTC. It codes for CASQSGEGGYTF.

The genes are TRBV10-3 and TRBJ1-2, with 8 bases that match TRBD1. Looked up from germline, CDR1 is ENHRY and CDR2 is SYGVKD. Trimming cost V 7 bases and J 2 bases; bases outside gene matches: 6. CDR3 size: 14 residues. The CDR3 reads CAITLDRANYGYTF. The CDR3 DNA follows: TGTGCCATCACCCTGGACAGGGCCAACTATGGCTACACCTTC.

V usage is TRBV18 and J usage is TRBJ2-1; TRBD2 agrees at 9 bases. CDR1 is KGHSH and CDR2 is LQKENI in the germline V gene. With V trimmed by 0 bases and J by 12 bases, 15 bases remained unmatched. The CDR3 is 17 residues long. The CDR3 DNA reads as TGTGCCAGCTCACCACCCACCGCTAGCGGGAATTTTGTTGCGCAGTTCTTC. As protein: CASSPPTASGNFVAQFF.

With regard to this clone: An end of the junction does not agree with germline; a read error may underlie this. This chain joins TRBV7-7 and TRBJ1-3; 9 bases align to TRBD1. The length of the CDR3 is 14 residues. Germline V CDR1 and CDR2: SSHAT, FNYEAQ (reference sequence). CDR3 bases: TGTGCTAGCAGCTCCGGGACAGGGGGAAACACCATATATTTT. It encodes CASSSGTGGNTIYF. The variable domain in full, with the rest retrieved from reference TRBV7-7 and TRBJ1-3, is GAGVSQSPRYKVTKRGQDVTLRCDPISSHATLYWYQQALGQGPEFLTYFNYEAQPDKSGLPSDRFSAERPEGSISTLTIQRTEQRDSAMYRCASSSGTGGNTIYFGEGSWLTVV.

The V gene is TRBV18, the J gene TRBJ2-3; a weak D match, TRBD2 (6 bases). V lost 3 bases to trimming and J lost 8 bases, with 24 bases between them. The germline V gene encodes CDR1 KGHSH and CDR2 LQKENI. The CDR3 is made up of 17 amino acids. The CDR3 spells CASSPPDNRGIRATQYF. In DNA, the CDR3 is TGTGCCAGCTCACCCCCGGACAACCGGGGGATAAGGGCTACGCAGTATTTT.

The gene calls are TRBV5-1 and TRBJ2-3; 12 nucleotides align to TRBD2. Germline loops: CDR1 SGHRS, CDR2 YFSETQ. J was trimmed by 6 bases and V by 7 bases; bases with no gene match: 15. The CDR3 loop spans 17 amino acids. CDR3: CASGRRLAGEGGDTQYF. The DNA for the CDR3 is TGCGCCAGCGGCCGCCGACTAGCGGGAGAGGGTGGGGATACGCAGTATTTT.

This chain links TRBV9 with TRBJ2-2; 8 nucleotides line up with TRBD1. CDR3 length equals 20 residues. The V gene's germline CDR1 is SGDLS and CDR2 YYNGEE. Trimming at V came to 2 bases and at J to 0 bases, leaving 15 bases not matched to a gene. CDR3 in amino acids: CASSVTGGQDYFANTGELFF. For the CDR3, the DNA is TGTGCCAGCAGCGTTACCGGGGGACAGGACTACTTTGCGAACACCGGGGAGCTGTTTTTT. The entire variable domain, with the rest obtained from reference TRBV9 and TRBJ2-2, is as follows: DSGVTQTPKHLITATGQRVTLRCSPRSGDLSVYWYQQSLDQGLQFLIQYYNGEERAKGNILERFSAQQFPDLHSELNLSSLELGDSALYFCASSVTGGQDYFANTGELFFGEGSRLTVL.

The chain has TRBV9 and TRBJ1-1; 8 bases are shared with TRBD1. Germline values: CDR1 SGDLS, CDR2 YYNGEE. V shed 4 bases and J 2 bases; nucleotides not matched to a gene: 10. The CDR3 has 16 residues. CDR3 region: CASSPPGQGGNTEAFF. The CDR3 DNA sequence: TGTGCCAGCAGCCCCCCCGGACAGGGTGGTAACACTGAAGCTTTCTTT.

The V call is TRBV27, the J call TRBJ2-1, with TRBD2 as a possible D gene (5 bases). The germline V and J ends were trimmed by 2 bases and 8 bases, with 7 bases remaining between them. There are 12 residues in the CDR3. Germline CDR1 reads MNHEY; CDR2 reads SMNVEV (reference sequence). Written as DNA, the CDR3 is TGTGCCAGCAGTTTAGGAGGAGATGAGCAGTTCTTC. It codes for CASSLGGDEQFF.

This sequence joins TRBV11-2 and TRBJ2-7; 7 nucleotides align to TRBD1. The length of the CDR3 is 14 residues. Germline loops: CDR1 SGHAT, CDR2 FQNNGV. J gave up 1 base and V 7 bases, and 7 bases lay outside the gene matches. This CDR3 is CASTLDRASYEQYF. The DNA for the CDR3 is TGTGCCAGCACCCTTGACAGGGCATCCTACGAGCAGTACTTC.

This rearrangement joins TRBV21-1 to TRBJ2-2; TRBD1, the D gene given by the table, was not confirmed from the DNA. TRBV21-1 is tagged as a pseudogene. This CDR3 region has 19 residues. The CDR3 reads CASSKVARTDHGSTGELFF. Here the CDR3 DNA reads TGTGCCAGCAGCAAAGTCGCAAGGACAGACCACGGAAGCACCGGGGAGCTGTTTTTT.

This chain uses TRBV6-1 with TRBJ1-4, with D possibly matching TRBD1 (5 bases). V gave up 0 bases and J gave up 4 bases, with 9 bases separating them. The CDR3 contains 15 residues. CDR1 and CDR2 (germline): MNHNS, SASEGT. In nucleotides, the CDR3 is TGTGCCAGCAGTGAAGCTCAGGGAATTAATGAAAAACTGTTTTTT. This gives the protein CASSEAQGINEKLFF.